One sample yielded the 17 T cell receptor beta chains listed below, sequenced in a study of vaccination effects on CD4 cells after COVID-19. No antigen has been assigned to these receptors. Assay used: immunoSEQ multiplex PCR; TCRdb lists only in-frame clones, some missing. The sample includes approximately 60,000 clones, approximately 72% seen only once; the top ten take approximately 20%. Cultured cells yielded isolated CD4+ T cells after around 10 days. Sample: CD4+ T cells from PBMCs cultured without peptide, taken before COVID-19 vaccination. The receptors were sampled from a human donor who had a prior SARS-CoV-2 infection.

The chain carries TRBV19 and TRBJ2-5, with 8 bases aligning to TRBD2. Germline trimming cut 6 bases from V and 5 bases from J; bases unmatched to any gene: 11. From germline, CDR1 is LNHDA and CDR2 SQIVND (reference sequence). This CDR3 is built from 15 residues. CDR3 loop: CASRLTGLGGETQYF. The CDR3 DNA follows: TGTGCCAGTAGGCTGACGGGACTAGGCGGGGAGACCCAGTACTTC.

This clone was seen a handful of times. The CDR3 loop is CASSRGQSPYEQYF. CDR3 DNA: TGTGCCAGCAGCCGTGGACAGAGCCCCTACGAGCAGTACTTC. The rearrangement uses TRBV6-2 or TRBV6-3 and TRBJ2-7, with D possibly matching TRBD1 (6 bases). This CDR3 spans 14 amino acids. Trimming stripped 6 bases from V and 2 bases from J, with 14 bases between. CDR1 is MNHEY, CDR2 SVGEGT, per germline.

The CDR3 DNA follows: TGCGCCAGCAGCCGGATGCTAGGCGGGGCCGGGGAGCTGTTTTTT. Amino acid sequence: CASSRMLGGAGELFF. V is TRBV4-1 and J is TRBJ2-2; TRBD2 might be the D (6 bases). The V gene lost 4 bases and the J gene lost 6 bases, with 15 bases spanning the gap. The CDR3 runs 15 residues. Germline lookup yields CDR1 MGHRA and CDR2 YSYEKL.

This rearrangement joins TRBV6-2 or TRBV6-3 to TRBJ2-1; 8 bases agree with TRBD1. With 6 bases clipped from V and 4 bases from J, the junction kept 11 bases outside the gene matches. This CDR3 is 16 amino acids long. The germline V gene encodes CDR1 MNHEY and CDR2 SVGEGT. CDR3 bases: TGTGCCAGCAGCCCTTATCGGACAGGGATTTACAATGAGCAGTTCTTC. This codes for CASSPYRTGIYNEQFF.

The genes are TRBV5-1 and TRBJ2-1, with D uncertain. Germline CDR1 reads SGHRS; CDR2 reads YFSETQ. Trimming took 0 bases from V and 1 from J, leaving 11 bases between them. This CDR3 has 16 amino acids. The CDR3 bases are TGCGCCAGCAGCTTGGCCCGGACCACATCCTACAATGAGCAGTTCTTC. Protein sequence: CASSLARTTSYNEQFF.

This clone was observed a handful of times. The chain couples TRBV27 to TRBJ1-1, with D tentatively TRBD1 (5 bases). The V and J ends lost 6 bases and 6 bases respectively, with 14 bases between them. Per the germline V gene, CDR1 is MNHEY and CDR2 is SMNVEV (reference sequence). The length of the CDR3 is 13 residues. DNA for the CDR3: TGTGCCAGCAGGAGGTCGGGAGGGGCTGAAGCTTTCTTT. Protein: CASRRSGGAEAFF.

The gene calls are TRBV19 and TRBJ1-1, with TRBD1 identical over 7 bases. CDR3 length: 15 amino acids. The trim removed 7 bases at V and 2 bases at J, leaving 10 bases unmatched. Per germline, CDR1 LNHDA and CDR2 SQIVND (reference sequence). The CDR3 sequence: CASIVGDRINTEAFF. As DNA, the CDR3 is TGTGCCAGTATCGTAGGGGACAGAATAAACACTGAAGCTTTCTTT.

This chain uses TRBV2 with TRBJ2-7; D not resolved. Germline loops: CDR1 SNHLY, CDR2 FYNNEI. Trimming removed 8 bases from V and 5 bases from J, with 13 bases in between. This CDR3 comprises 12 residues. CDR3 nucleotide sequence: TGTGCCAGCGGACGGTTTGGAAACGAGCAGTACTTC. Amino acids: CASGRFGNEQYF.

The V gene is TRBV29-1, the J gene TRBJ1-4; the D is unclear. Per the germline V gene, CDR1 is SQVTM and CDR2 is ANQGSEA. The ends were cut back, 0 bases at V and 8 bases at J, with 13 bases in the middle. The length of the CDR3 is 14 residues. The CDR3 DNA reads TGCAGCGTTGAAGATCAAGGGAGAGGGGAAAAACTGTTTTTT. Protein: CSVEDQGRGEKLFF. The full variable domain, rest sourced from reference TRBV29-1 and TRBJ1-4, is SAVISQKPSRDICQRGTSLTIQCQVDSQVTMMFWYRQQPGQSLTLIATANQGSEATYESGFVIDKFPISRPNLTFSTLTVSNMSPEDSSIYLCSVEDQGRGEKLFFGSGTQLSVL.

This clone turned up a few times. This chain connects TRBV2 to TRBJ2-2; 7 bases align to TRBD2. The trim removed 2 bases at V and 6 bases at J, leaving 3 bases unmatched. This CDR3 contains 14 residues. CDR1 is SNHLY, CDR2 FYNNEI, per germline. The CDR3 coding sequence is TGTGCCAGCAGTGAACGAGGACTAGCCGGGGAGCTGTTTTTT. Protein sequence: CASSERGLAGELFF.

The chain links TRBV7-3 to TRBJ2-4; 8 nucleotides align to TRBD1. Germline V gene lookup returns CDR1 SGHTA and CDR2 FQGTGA. After removal of 6 bases from V and 7 bases from J, the junction contained 8 bases not matched to a gene. The CDR3 runs 14 residues. CDR3: CASRTGQGANIQYF. The CDR3 DNA reads as TGTGCCAGCAGGACGGGGCAGGGGGCGAACATTCAGTACTTC.

This chain links TRBV12-3 or TRBV12-4 with TRBJ2-3; 8 bases line up with TRBD2. The CDR3 spans 13 residues. Trimming removed 1 base from V and 14 bases from J; junction bases left unmatched: 8. CDR3 amino acids: CASSLVAGGLPYF. The CDR3 DNA reads TGTGCCAGCAGTTTAGTGGCGGGGGGTCTGCCGTATTTT.

CDR3 bases: TGTGCCATCAGTGGTTTGCGGGTTCAAGGCTCGGGCACAGATACGCAGTATTTT. Amino acid sequence: CAISGLRVQGSGTDTQYF. This chain links TRBV10-3 with TRBJ2-3; D is possibly TRBD2 (5 bases). The V and J ends lost 4 bases and 1 base respectively, with 21 bases between them. Germline assignment: CDR1 ENHRY and CDR2 SYGVKD. The CDR3 runs to 18 residues.

This clone occurred a few times. The J gene is TRBJ1-2, the V gene TRBV19, with 10 bases fitting TRBD1. The junction had 4 bases not matched to a gene; V was cut back by 2 bases and J by 4 bases. CDR1 is LNHDA and CDR2 is SQIVND in the germline V gene (reference sequence). This CDR3 contains 15 residues. CDR3 DNA: TGTGCCAGTAGTATATTGACAGGGGGCGTCTATGGCTACACCTTC. The encoded protein is CASSILTGGVYGYTF.

For the CDR3, the DNA is TGTGCCAGCAGCCCTTGGAATAGCATGCCAGATACGCAGTATTTT. Translating gives CASSPWNSMPDTQYF. V is TRBV5-6 and J is TRBJ2-3; D unclear. This CDR3 has 15 residues. CDR1 and CDR2 from the germline V gene are SGHDT and YYEEEE. The V end lost 4 bases, the J end lost 4 bases, and 16 bases lay between the germline ends.

This clone turned up a few times. The rearrangement links TRBV2 to TRBJ1-5; D unresolved. The germline gives CDR1 SNHLY, CDR2 FYNNEI. This CDR3 region has 13 residues. Trimming cost V 6 bases and J 4 bases, with 10 bases left between them. The CDR3 is CASSPLGNQPQHF. The CDR3 DNA is TGTGCCAGCAGCCCATTAGGGAATCAGCCCCAGCATTTT.

The gene calls are TRBV18 and TRBJ1-4, with no clear D. V was clipped by 5 bases and J by 8 bases, with 18 bases between them. Germline loops: CDR1 KGHSH, CDR2 LQKENI. The CDR3 is made up of 15 amino acids. CDR3 region: CASSLNREVGEKLFF. The CDR3 DNA reads TGTGCCAGCTCATTGAACCGGGAAGTGGGCGAAAAACTGTTTTTT.